The T cell receptor (beta chain) under discussion was sequenced for a study of T-cell memory formation after mild COVID-19. Study-wide context: Among the donors, TCR clusters were largely specific to each donor.

Study observations and caveats: Contracting clones from day 15 to 85 showed balanced CD4/CD8; later expanders favored CD4+. For contracting clones, CD4+ ones sat mainly in CM and EM, CD8+ in EMRA.

The CDR3 loop spans 15 amino acids. The germline gives CDR1 SGHRS, CDR2 YFSETQ. V lost 4 bases to trimming and J lost 7 bases; unmatched junction nucleotides: 9. cDNA libraries for TCR alpha and TCR beta, carrying sample barcodes and UMIs, came from 5'RACE with constant-segment primers. TCRdb independently ran MiXCR on the 5' RACE reads; one entry per CDR3 protein. Of about 180,000 distinct CDR3 sequences in the sample, roughly 18% were seen once. To note about this clonotype: Antigen: not known.

The sequencing sample was made of PBMCs or a T cell subset sorted from them (not recorded which). The TCR sequence derives from a man aged 18-30 years who had mild COVID-19 (a few samples of this study predate the infection). Cell type and time point are not known. The chain couples TRBV5-1 to TRBJ1-4; TRBD1 aligns across 8 bases. The chain's CDR3 is CASSPRQGIGEKLFF. In DNA form, the CDR3 reads TGCGCCAGCAGCCCCCGACAGGGGATAGGTGAAAAACTGTTTTTT.